These T cell receptor beta chains were read from a single sample in a study of T cell responses to AZD1222 COVID-19 vaccine. Using immunoSEQ multiplex PCR, the repertoire was profiled, and TCRdb retains in-frame clones only, with some absent. Altogether 100,000 to 150,000 clones are present, more than 85% being singletons, with the ten largest covering 5.4%. Sequenced here: peripheral blood, sampled on day 0 of AZD1222 vaccination. The receptors were gathered from an adult in good health. CDR3s include the opening cysteine and the closing phenylalanine or tryptophan. The D gene is left open where the match is weak. Rows give clone size only sometimes, using once, few, many, or a class for an expanded clone.

V gene,D gene,clone size,J gene,CDR3 protein,CDR3 DNA
TRBV6-5,NA,NA,TRBJ1-2,CASRRDYGYTF,TGTGCCAGCAGAAGGGACTATGGCTACACCTTC
TRBV11-2,NA,NA,TRBJ2-7,CASSLGTAAYEQYF,TGTGCCAGCAGCTTAGGGACGGCAGCCTACGAGCAGTACTTC
TRBV7-9,NA,NA,TRBJ1-1,CASSPMGSAANTEAFF,TGTGCCAGCAGCCCCATGGGCAGCGCCGCGAACACTGAAGCTTTCTTT
TRBV7-6,NA,NA,TRBJ1-2,CASSPRTDKLNNYGYTF,TGTGCCAGCAGCCCACGGACAGACAAGCTCAATAACTATGGCTACACCTTC
TRBV19,NA,NA,TRBJ1-1,CASAAGTANGMNTEAFF,TGTGCCAGCGCCGCGGGGACCGCCAATGGAATGAACACTGAAGCTTTCTTT
TRBV6-2/TRBV6-3,NA,NA,TRBJ1-4,CASSHGQHATNEKLFF,TGTGCCAGCAGCCACGGACAGCATGCAACTAATGAAAAACTGTTTTTT
TRBV14,TRBD2,NA,TRBJ2-1,CASSQGLAGYEQFF,TGTGCCAGCAGCCAAGGACTAGCGGGGTATGAGCAGTTCTTC
TRBV19,TRBD2,NA,TRBJ2-3,CASSLTSGAPDTQYF,TGTGCCAGTAGCTTGACTAGCGGAGCGCCAGATACGCAGTATTTT
TRBV19,NA,NA,TRBJ2-5,CASSIGVGMRPETQYF,TGTGCCAGTAGTATAGGAGTCGGGATGCGACCAGAGACCCAGTACTTC
TRBV6-6,NA,NA,TRBJ2-7,CASSYRLGYEQYF,TGTGCCAGCAGTTACCGGCTAGGCTACGAGCAGTACTTC
TRBV30,NA,NA,TRBJ1-1,CAWSVLAEAFF,TGTGCCTGGAGTGTCTTAGCAGAGGCTTTCTTT
TRBV30,NA,NA,TRBJ2-3,CAWSLFASGEADTQYF,TGTGCCTGGAGTCTCTTCGCTTCGGGGGAAGCAGATACGCAGTATTTT
TRBV4-1,NA,NA,TRBJ2-3,CASSQNTPTDTQYF,TGCGCCAGCAGCCAGAATACGCCCACAGATACGCAGTATTTT
TRBV9,NA,few,TRBJ1-5,CASSVGENQPQHF,TGTGCCAGCAGCGTGGGGGAGAATCAGCCCCAGCATTTT
TRBV4-1,TRBD1,NA,TRBJ2-7,CASSQEGTGMHEQYF,TGCGCCAGCAGCCAAGAAGGGACAGGGATGCACGAGCAGTACTTC
TRBV3-1/TRBV3-2,NA,once,TRBJ2-7,CASSQATPFLVEQYF,TGTGCCAGCAGCCAAGCGACCCCGTTTCTGGTGGAGCAGTACTTC
TRBV14,TRBD2,NA,TRBJ2-5,CASSLLAGRQETQYF,TGTGCCAGCAGCCTACTAGCGGGACGTCAAGAGACCCAGTACTTC
TRBV7-2,TRBD2,NA,TRBJ2-3,CASSALAGAPDTQYF,TGTGCCAGCAGCGCCTTAGCGGGAGCGCCAGATACGCAGTATTTT
TRBV7-3,TRBD2,NA,TRBJ2-2,CASSHGTSATGELFF,TGTGCCAGCAGCCACGGGACTAGCGCGACCGGGGAGCTGTTTTTT
TRBV5-4,NA,once,TRBJ1-4,CASSPSVGGTNEKLFF,TGTGCCAGCAGCCCCAGCGTGGGGGGAACTAATGAAAAACTGTTTTTT
TRBV7-9,NA,NA,TRBJ2-1,CATQPISSYNEQFF,TGTGCCACCCAGCCGATCAGCTCCTACAATGAGCAGTTCTTC
TRBV7-9,TRBD2,NA,TRBJ2-7,CASSFTQRGSSYEQYF,TGTGCCAGCAGCTTCACCCAGCGGGGGAGCTCCTACGAGCAGTACTTC
TRBV9,NA,few,TRBJ2-1,CASSVTPLHEQFF,TGTGCCAGCAGCGTAACCCCGCTTCATGAGCAGTTCTTC
TRBV30,NA,NA,TRBJ2-1,CAWSVVGFGNEQFF,TGTGCCTGGAGTGTAGTTGGCTTCGGCAATGAGCAGTTCTTC
TRBV6-5,NA,few,TRBJ2-7,CASSSRDSDEQYF,TGTGCCAGCAGTTCCCGGGACTCGGACGAGCAGTACTTC
TRBV30,TRBD2,NA,TRBJ2-1,CAWSRLAGGWEQFF,TGTGCCTGGAGCAGACTAGCGGGAGGGTGGGAGCAGTTCTTC
TRBV7-9,NA,NA,TRBJ2-1,CASSLTSPFKLLHGEQFF,TGTGCCAGCAGCTTAACGTCTCCTTTCAAGCTCCTACATGGTGAGCAGTTCTTC
TRBV7-6,NA,NA,TRBJ1-4,CASSTRGNEKLFF,TGTGCCAGCAGCACTAGGGGTAATGAAAAACTGTTTTTT
TRBV19,NA,NA,TRBJ1-5,CASSIEGGGQPQHF,TGTGCCAGTAGTATAGAGGGCGGGGGTCAGCCCCAGCATTTT
TRBV7-3,TRBD1,NA,TRBJ2-2,CASSSQGAPGTGELFF,TGTGCCAGCAGCTCTCAGGGGGCGCCGGGCACCGGGGAGCTGTTTTTT
TRBV9,TRBD2,NA,TRBJ2-1,CASSVAPGGPRNEQFF,TGTGCCAGCAGCGTAGCTCCGGGAGGGCCGCGGAATGAGCAGTTCTTC
TRBV6-6,NA,NA,TRBJ1-2,CASSYAQEYGYTF,TGTGCCAGCAGTTACGCACAGGAGTATGGCTACACCTTC
TRBV28,NA,NA,TRBJ1-1,CAITPTGRNTEAFF,TGTGCCATTACTCCCACAGGGAGGAACACTGAAGCTTTCTTT
TRBV4-1,NA,NA,TRBJ1-1,CASSQGQGVMNTEAFF,TGCGCCAGCAGCCAAGGGCAAGGGGTCATGAACACTGAAGCTTTCTTT
TRBV7-6,TRBD1,NA,TRBJ1-1,CASSPGQGATEAFF,TGTGCCAGCAGCCCGGGACAGGGGGCGACTGAAGCTTTCTTT
TRBV7-9,NA,NA,TRBJ1-5,CASSLTGPNQPQHF,TGTGCCAGCAGCTTGACAGGTCCTAATCAGCCCCAGCATTTT
TRBV11-2,TRBD1,NA,TRBJ1-1,CASSLPRTGANTEAFF,TGTGCCAGCAGCTTACCCCGCACAGGGGCGAACACTGAAGCTTTCTTT
TRBV28,NA,once,TRBJ2-7,CASRGAPPVFYEQYF,TGTGCCAGCAGGGGGGCTCCCCCGGTGTTCTACGAGCAGTACTTC
TRBV27,NA,once,TRBJ2-7,CASSFKVNYEQYF,TGTGCCAGCAGTTTTAAAGTTAACTACGAGCAGTACTTC
TRBV4-1,TRBD1,NA,TRBJ1-6,CASSQPGQGYSPLHF,TGCGCCAGCAGCCAACCGGGACAGGGGTATTCACCCCTCCACTTT
TRBV9,NA,NA,TRBJ2-1,CASSTGTQYNEQFF,TGTGCCAGCAGCACCGGGACACAATACAATGAGCAGTTCTTC
TRBV7-2,TRBD1,NA,TRBJ2-5,CASARMTGVETQYF,TGTGCCAGCGCAAGGATGACAGGGGTAGAGACCCAGTACTTC
TRBV9,NA,NA,TRBJ1-3,CASSVKPPESSGNTIYF,TGTGCCAGCAGCGTAAAGCCCCCGGAATCCTCTGGAAACACCATATATTTT
TRBV5-6,NA,NA,TRBJ1-5,CASSLEGRGHQPQHF,TGTGCCAGCAGCTTGGAAGGCAGGGGACATCAGCCCCAGCATTTT
TRBV28,NA,NA,TRBJ1-2,CASSLGGTYGYTF,TGTGCCAGCAGTTTAGGAGGGACCTATGGCTACACCTTC
TRBV28,NA,NA,TRBJ2-7,CATQGYEQYF,TGTGCCACCCAGGGGTACGAGCAGTACTTC
TRBV7-9,NA,NA,TRBJ1-2,CASSPGTPNYGYTF,TGTGCCAGCAGCCCTGGGACACCGAACTATGGCTACACCTTC
TRBV15,TRBD1,NA,TRBJ2-5,CATIRDRGQETQYF,TGTGCCACTATCCGGGACAGGGGTCAAGAGACCCAGTACTTC